The sequence of this TCR beta chain was determined in a study of T cells expressing NK-cell markers. On the study more broadly: Most of the eight sequenced donors tested HCMV-seropositive; one tested seronegative. Study results and limitations: Dominant NKG2C+ clonotypes were found to form about 1.0-8% of CD8+ T cells in roughly 6 donors.

Germline CDR1 is SGHTA and CDR2 is FQGNSA. CDR3 length: 15 residues. Details on this clonotype: Its antigen is as yet unknown.

TCRdb reprocessed the 5' RACE reads, keeping one entry per CDR3 protein, no DNA. The table for this sample gives some 280,000 distinct CDR3 sequences. What was sequenced was blood T cells: a sorted CD56 or NKG2C T cell subset, CD4+ or CD8+ T cells, or bulk PBMC T cells (not recorded which). The chain recombines TRBV7-2 with TRBJ2-7; TCRdb calls TRBD1, which cannot be checked without DNA. The receptor was derived from a man between 18 and 35 years old in good health. CDR3 sequence: CASSLKARATYEQYF.